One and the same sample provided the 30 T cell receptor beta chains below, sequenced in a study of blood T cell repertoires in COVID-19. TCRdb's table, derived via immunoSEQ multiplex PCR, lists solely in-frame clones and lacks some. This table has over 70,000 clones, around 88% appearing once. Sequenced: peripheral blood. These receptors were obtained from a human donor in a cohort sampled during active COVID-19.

CDR3 bases: TGTGCCAGCAACGTTCTAGAGAAACAGGGAAAACTGTTTTTT. Residues: CASNVLEKQGKLFF. The chain recombines TRBV2 with TRBJ1-4, with D perhaps matching TRBD1 (6 bases). Germline V gene data show CDR1 as SNHLY and CDR2 as FYNNEI. V lost 7 bases and J lost 10, with 19 bases in between. This CDR3 has 14 residues.

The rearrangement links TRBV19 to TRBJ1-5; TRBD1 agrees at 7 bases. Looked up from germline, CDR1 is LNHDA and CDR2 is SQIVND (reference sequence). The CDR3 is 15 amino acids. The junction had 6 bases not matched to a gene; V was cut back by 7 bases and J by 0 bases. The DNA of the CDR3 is TGTGCCAGTACCGGACAGGCCTTTAGCAATCAGCCCCAGCATTTT. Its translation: CASTGQAFSNQPQHF.

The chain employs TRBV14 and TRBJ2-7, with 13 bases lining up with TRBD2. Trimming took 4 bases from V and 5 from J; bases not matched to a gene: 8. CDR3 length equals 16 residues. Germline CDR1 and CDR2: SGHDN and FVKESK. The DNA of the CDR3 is TGTGCCAGCAGCCCCAAAACTAGCGGGAGGGGCGACGAGCAGTACTTC. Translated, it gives CASSPKTSGRGDEQYF.

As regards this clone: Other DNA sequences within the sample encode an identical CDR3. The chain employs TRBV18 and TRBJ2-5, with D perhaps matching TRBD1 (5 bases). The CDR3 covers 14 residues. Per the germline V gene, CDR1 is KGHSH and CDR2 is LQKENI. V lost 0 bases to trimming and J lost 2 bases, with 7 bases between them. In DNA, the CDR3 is TGTGCCAGCTCACCACCGGGGCAGCAAGAGACCCAGTACTTC. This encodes CASSPPGQQETQYF. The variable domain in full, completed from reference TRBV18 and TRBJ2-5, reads NAGVMQNPRHLVRRRGQEARLRCSPMKGHSHVYWYRQLPEEGLKFMVYLQKENIIDESGMPKERFSAEFPKEGPSILRIQQVVRGDSAAYFCASSPPGQQETQYFGPGTRLLVL.

The CDR3 here is CASSPASPGGYTF. For the CDR3, the DNA is TGTGCCAGCAGCCCCGCATCCCCAGGAGGCTACACCTTC. This chain links TRBV3-1 (or the pseudogene TRBV3-2) with TRBJ1-2; D is uncertain. There are 13 residues in the CDR3. With 4 bases removed from V and 8 bases from J, the gap between germline ends came to 14 bases. The germline V gene has CDR1 LGHDT and CDR2 YNNKEL (reference sequence).

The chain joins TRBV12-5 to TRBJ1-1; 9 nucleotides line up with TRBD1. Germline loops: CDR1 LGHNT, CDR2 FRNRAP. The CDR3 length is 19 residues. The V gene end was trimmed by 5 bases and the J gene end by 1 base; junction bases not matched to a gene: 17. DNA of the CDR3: TGTGCTAGTGGTCCCACACTACAGGGGGCCAGCCCGACGAACACTGAAGCTTTCTTT. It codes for CASGPTLQGASPTNTEAFF. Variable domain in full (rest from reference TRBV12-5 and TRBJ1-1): DARVTQTPRHKVTEMGQEVTMRCQPILGHNTVFWYRQTMMQGLELLAYFRNRAPLDDSGMPKDRFSAEMPDATLATLKIQPSEPRDSAVYFCASGPTLQGASPTNTEAFFGQGTRLTVV.

CDR3 coding DNA: TGCGCCAGCAGCCAAGATCCCAGGGCGAACACCGGGGAGCTGTTTTTT. As protein: CASSQDPRANTGELFF. V gene TRBV4-3 combines with J gene TRBJ2-2; possibly TRBD1 for D (5 bases). CDR3 length: 16 residues. CDR1 is LGHNA, CDR2 YSLEER, per germline. V was pared by 0 bases and J by 0 bases, with 8 bases between.

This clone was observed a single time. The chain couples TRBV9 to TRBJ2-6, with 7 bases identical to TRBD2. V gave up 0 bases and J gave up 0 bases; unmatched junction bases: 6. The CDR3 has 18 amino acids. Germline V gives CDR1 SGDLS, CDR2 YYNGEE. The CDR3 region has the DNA TGTGCCAGCAGCGTAGGGGTGGGACTAATCTCTGGGGCCAACGTCCTGACTTTC. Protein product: CASSVGVGLISGANVLTF.

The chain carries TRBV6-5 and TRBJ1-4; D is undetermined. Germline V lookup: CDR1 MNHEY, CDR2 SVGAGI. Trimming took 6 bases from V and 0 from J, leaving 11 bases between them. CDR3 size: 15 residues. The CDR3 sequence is CASRMADSTNEKLFF. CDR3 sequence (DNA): TGTGCCAGCAGGATGGCCGACTCAACTAATGAAAAACTGTTTTTT.

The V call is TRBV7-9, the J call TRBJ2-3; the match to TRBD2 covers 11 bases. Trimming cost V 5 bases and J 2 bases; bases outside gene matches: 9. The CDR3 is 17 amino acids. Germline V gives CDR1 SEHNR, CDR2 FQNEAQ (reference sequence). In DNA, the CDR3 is TGTGCCAGCAGCGCCGGATTACTAGCGGGAGACACAGATACGCAGTATTTT. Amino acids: CASSAGLLAGDTDTQYF.

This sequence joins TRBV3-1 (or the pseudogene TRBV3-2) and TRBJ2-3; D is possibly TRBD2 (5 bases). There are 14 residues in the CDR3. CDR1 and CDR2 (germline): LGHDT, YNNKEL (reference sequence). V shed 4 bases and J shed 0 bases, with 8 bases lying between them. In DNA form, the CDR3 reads TGTGCCAGCAGCCCAGGAGGTAGCACAGATACGCAGTATTTT. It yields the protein CASSPGGSTDTQYF.

The CDR3: CASSSGQGRGELFF. CDR3 nucleotide sequence: TGCGCCAGCAGCTCGGGACAGGGGCGCGGGGAGCTGTTTTTT. The chain recombines TRBV5-1 with TRBJ2-2; 10 bases map to TRBD1. V shed 3 bases and J 7 bases; nucleotides not matched to a gene: 3. The CDR3 consists of 14 residues. Germline V CDR1 and CDR2: SGHRS, YFSETQ.

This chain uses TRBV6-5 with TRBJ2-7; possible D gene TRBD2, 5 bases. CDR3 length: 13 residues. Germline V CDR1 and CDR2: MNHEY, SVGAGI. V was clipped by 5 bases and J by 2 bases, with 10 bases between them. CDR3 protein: CASSNGLTYEQYF. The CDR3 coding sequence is TGTGCCAGCAGTAACGGACTCACCTACGAGCAGTACTTC.

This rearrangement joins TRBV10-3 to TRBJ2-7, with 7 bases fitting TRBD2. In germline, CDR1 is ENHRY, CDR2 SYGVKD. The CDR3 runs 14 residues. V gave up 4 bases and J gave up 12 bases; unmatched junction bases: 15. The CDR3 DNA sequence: TGTGCCATCAGTGGAGGCGGGAGCGCTACCTGGCTGTACTTC. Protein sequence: CAISGGGSATWLYF.

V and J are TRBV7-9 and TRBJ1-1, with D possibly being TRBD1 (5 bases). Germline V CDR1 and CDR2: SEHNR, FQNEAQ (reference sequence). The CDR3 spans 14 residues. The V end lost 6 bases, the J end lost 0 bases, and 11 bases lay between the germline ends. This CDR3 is CASSRTGLNTEAFF. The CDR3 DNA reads TGTGCCAGCAGTCGAACAGGCTTGAACACTGAAGCTTTCTTT.

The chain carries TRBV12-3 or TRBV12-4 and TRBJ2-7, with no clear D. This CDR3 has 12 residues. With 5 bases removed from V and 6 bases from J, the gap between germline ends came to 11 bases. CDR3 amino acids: CASSPQWSEQYF. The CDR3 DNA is TGTGCCAGCAGTCCCCAGTGGAGCGAGCAGTACTTC.

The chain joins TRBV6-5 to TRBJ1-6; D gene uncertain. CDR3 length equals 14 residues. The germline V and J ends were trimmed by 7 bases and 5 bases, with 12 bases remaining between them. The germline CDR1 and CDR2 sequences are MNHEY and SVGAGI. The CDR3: CASTSASNNSPLHF. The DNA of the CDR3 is TGTGCCAGCACTTCCGCCTCTAATAATTCACCCCTCCACTTT.

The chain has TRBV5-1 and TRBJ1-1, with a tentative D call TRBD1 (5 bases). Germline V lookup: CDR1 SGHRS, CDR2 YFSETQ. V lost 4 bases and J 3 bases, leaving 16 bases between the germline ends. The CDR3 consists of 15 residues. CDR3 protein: CASSPQGHLDTEAFF. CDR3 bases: TGCGCCAGCAGCCCCCAGGGTCACCTGGACACTGAAGCTTTCTTT.

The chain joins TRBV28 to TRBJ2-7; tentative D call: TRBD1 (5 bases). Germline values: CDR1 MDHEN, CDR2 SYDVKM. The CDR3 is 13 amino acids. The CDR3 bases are TGTTCACACAGGCGTTCGGGCGTCTACGAGCAGTACTTC. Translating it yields CSHRRSGVYEQYF.

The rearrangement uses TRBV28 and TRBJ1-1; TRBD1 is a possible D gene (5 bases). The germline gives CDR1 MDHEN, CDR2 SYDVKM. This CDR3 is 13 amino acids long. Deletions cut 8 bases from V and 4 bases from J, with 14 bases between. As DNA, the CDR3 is TGTGCCAGCGGCGGGGGATTTTCCACTGAAGCTTTCTTT. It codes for CASGGGFSTEAFF.

For the CDR3, the DNA is TGTGCCAGCAGCTTGGGGCCAGGGGGGAATTCACCCCTCCACTTT. This codes for CASSLGPGGNSPLHF. The chain recombines TRBV5-6 with TRBJ1-6, with TRBD1 identical over 7 bases. The germline CDR1 and CDR2 sequences are SGHDT and YYEEEE. CDR3 length: 15 amino acids. Trimming cost V 0 bases and J 7 bases; bases outside gene matches: 4.

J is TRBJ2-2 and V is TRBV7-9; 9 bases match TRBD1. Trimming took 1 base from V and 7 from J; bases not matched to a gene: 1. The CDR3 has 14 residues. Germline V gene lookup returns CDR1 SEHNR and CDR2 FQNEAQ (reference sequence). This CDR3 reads CASSLGQGGGELFF. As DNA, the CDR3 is TGTGCCAGCAGCTTAGGACAGGGGGGCGGGGAGCTGTTTTTT.

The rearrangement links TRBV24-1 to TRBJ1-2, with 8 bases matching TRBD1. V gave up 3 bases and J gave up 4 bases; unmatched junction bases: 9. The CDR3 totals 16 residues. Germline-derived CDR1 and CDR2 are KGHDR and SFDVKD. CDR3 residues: CATSDPTRQGSYGYTF. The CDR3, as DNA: TGTGCCACCAGTGATCCTACTAGACAGGGGAGCTATGGCTACACCTTC.

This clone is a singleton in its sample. The CDR3 DNA reads as TGTGCCAGCAGTTTATCTAGCGGGGGGGCCGGCAATGAGCAGTTCTTC. Translation gives CASSLSSGGAGNEQFF. The chain uses TRBV27 and TRBJ2-1; 11 bases are shared with TRBD2. The CDR3 has 16 amino acids. Germline CDR1 MNHEY, CDR2 SMNVEV (reference sequence). V gave up 0 bases and J gave up 6 bases; unmatched junction bases: 4.

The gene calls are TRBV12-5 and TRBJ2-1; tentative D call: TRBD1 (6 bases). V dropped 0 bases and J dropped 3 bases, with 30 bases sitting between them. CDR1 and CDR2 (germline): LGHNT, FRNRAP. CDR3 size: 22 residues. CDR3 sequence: CASGLVPGTGQRSNYVYNEQFF. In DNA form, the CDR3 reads TGTGCTAGTGGTTTGGTACCTGGGACCGGACAGCGTAGCAATTACGTCTACAATGAGCAGTTCTTC.

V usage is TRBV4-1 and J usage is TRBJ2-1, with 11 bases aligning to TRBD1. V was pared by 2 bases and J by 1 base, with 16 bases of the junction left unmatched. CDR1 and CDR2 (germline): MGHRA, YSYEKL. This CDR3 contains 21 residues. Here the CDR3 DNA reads TGCGCCAGCAGCCAACGGAATTCGAAGGACCGGGACAGGGGGTCCTACAATGAGCAGTTCTTC. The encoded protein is CASSQRNSKDRDRGSYNEQFF.

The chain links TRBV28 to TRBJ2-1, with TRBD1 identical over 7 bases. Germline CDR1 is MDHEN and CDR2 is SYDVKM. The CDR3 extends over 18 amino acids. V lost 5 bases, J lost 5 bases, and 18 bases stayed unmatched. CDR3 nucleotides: TGTGCCAGCAGTACCCTCCTTCGCCGAACGGGACAGAACAATGAGCAGTTCTTC. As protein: CASSTLLRRTGQNNEQFF.

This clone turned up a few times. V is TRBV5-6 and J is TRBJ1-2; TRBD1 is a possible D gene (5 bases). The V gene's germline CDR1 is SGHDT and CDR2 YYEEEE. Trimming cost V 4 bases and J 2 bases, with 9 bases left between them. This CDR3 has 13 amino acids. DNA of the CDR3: TGTGCCAGCAGCAAGACAGTCAACTATGGCTACACCTTC. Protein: CASSKTVNYGYTF. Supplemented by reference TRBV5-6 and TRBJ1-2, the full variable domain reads DAGVTQSPTHLIKTRGQQVTLRCSPKSGHDTVSWYQQALGQGPQFIFQYYEEEERQRGNFPDRFSGHQFPNYSSELNVNALLLGDSALYLCASSKTVNYGYTFGSGTRLTVV.

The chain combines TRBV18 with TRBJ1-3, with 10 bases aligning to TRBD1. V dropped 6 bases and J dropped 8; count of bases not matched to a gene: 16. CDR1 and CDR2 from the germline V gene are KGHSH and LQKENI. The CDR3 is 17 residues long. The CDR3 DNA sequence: TGTGCCAGCTCGTCGAGAAGACCGACAGGGGGCGAAGACACCATATATTTT. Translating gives CASSSRRPTGGEDTIYF. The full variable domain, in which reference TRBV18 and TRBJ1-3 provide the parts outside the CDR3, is NAGVMQNPRHLVRRRGQEARLRCSPMKGHSHVYWYRQLPEEGLKFMVYLQKENIIDESGMPKERFSAEFPKEGPSILRIQQVVRGDSAAYFCASSSRRPTGGEDTIYFGEGSWLTVV.

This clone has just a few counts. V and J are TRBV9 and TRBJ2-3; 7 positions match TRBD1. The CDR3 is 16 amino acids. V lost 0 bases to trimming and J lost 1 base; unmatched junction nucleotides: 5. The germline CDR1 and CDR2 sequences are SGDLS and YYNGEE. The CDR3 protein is CASSVAPDRRTDTQYF. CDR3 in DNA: TGTGCCAGCAGCGTAGCCCCGGACAGGCGCACAGATACGCAGTATTTT.